The 14 T cell receptor beta chains listed next were all sequenced from one sample in a study of graft-versus-host responses after intestinal transplantation. These receptors' targets are unknown. Repertoires were generated with immunoSEQ multiplex PCR, while TCRdb's copy carries only in-frame clones and drops some. The table has almost 85,000 clones, around 92% seen once. Sequenced material: unstimulated CD4+ T cells sorted from spleen or lymph node cells, taken before intestinal transplant. All receptors derive from a human donor who received an intestinal transplant.

The chain employs TRBV10-3 and TRBJ2-7, with a possible D match to TRBD1 (6 bases). Trimming left V 8 bases short and J 4 bases short, with 12 bases between. This CDR3 contains 12 residues. From germline, CDR1 is ENHRY and CDR2 SYGVKD. The CDR3 sequence is CAIRDTGYEQYF. In nucleotides, the CDR3 is TGTGCCATCCGGGACACAGGGTACGAGCAGTACTTC.

This chain uses TRBV11-2 with TRBJ2-7; 8 bases line up with TRBD1. CDR3 length: 15 residues. Looked up from germline, CDR1 is SGHAT and CDR2 is FQNNGV. V gave up 8 bases and J gave up 2 bases; unmatched junction bases: 11. The CDR3 loop reads CASANGQGGPYEQYF. The CDR3, as DNA: TGTGCCAGCGCAAACGGACAGGGAGGTCCCTACGAGCAGTACTTC.

The chain joins TRBV2 to TRBJ2-7; D possibly corresponds to TRBD1 (5 bases). Trimming left V 8 bases short and J 1 base short, with 12 bases between. Germline CDR1 reads SNHLY; CDR2 reads FYNNEI. The CDR3 sequence is 13 residues long. The CDR3 DNA sequence: TGTGCCAGCCGGGTAGGGGCATCCTACGAGCAGTACTTC. This codes for CASRVGASYEQYF.

The chain links TRBV5-1 to TRBJ2-7, with TRBD2 matching 12 bases. With V trimmed by 1 base and J by 0 bases, 2 bases remained unmatched. Looked up from germline, CDR1 is SGHRS and CDR2 is YFSETQ. This CDR3 has 16 amino acids. The CDR3 reads CASSLPSGGVSYEQYF. The CDR3 DNA is TGCGCCAGCAGCTTGCCTAGCGGGGGGGTCTCCTACGAGCAGTACTTC.

The rearrangement uses TRBV9 and TRBJ1-6; no definite D call. This CDR3 comprises 17 residues. In germline, CDR1 is SGDLS, CDR2 YYNGEE. V dropped 0 bases and J dropped 5 bases, with 15 bases sitting between them. CDR3 DNA: TGTGCCAGCAGCGTAGATACCACGGGAAGGGATAATTCACCCCTCCACTTT. It yields the protein CASSVDTTGRDNSPLHF.

The V gene is TRBV5-1, the J gene TRBJ2-3; 10 bases fit TRBD2. This CDR3 is 17 amino acids long. The V segment lost 0 bases and the J segment 5 bases; nucleotides outside the gene matches: 9. Per the germline V gene, CDR1 is SGHRS and CDR2 is YFSETQ. CDR3 sequence reads: CASSLVPAGGIGDTQYF. The DNA of the CDR3 is TGCGCCAGCAGCTTGGTCCCAGCGGGGGGGATTGGAGATACGCAGTATTTT.

This chain joins TRBV27 and TRBJ1-2, with D possibly TRBD1 on 6 matching bases. The CDR3 is 13 residues long. V was trimmed by 8 bases and J by 4 bases, leaving 14 bases between them. The germline V gene encodes CDR1 MNHEY and CDR2 SMNVEV (reference sequence). Here the CDR3 DNA reads TGTGCCAGCCGGTCAGGGGCCCTCTATGGCTACACCTTC. Translated: CASRSGALYGYTF.

CDR3 loop: CASSRNDRASYNEQFF. CDR3 nucleotide sequence: TGTGCCAGCAGCCGAAACGACAGGGCCTCCTACAATGAGCAGTTCTTC. The chain carries TRBV5-4 and TRBJ2-1; 7 bases are shared with TRBD1. J lost 0 bases, V lost 4 bases, and 7 bases had no gene match. The CDR3 covers 16 residues. Germline V gene lookup returns CDR1 SGHNT and CDR2 YYREEE (reference sequence).

This sequence joins TRBV7-7 and TRBJ2-3; D may be TRBD1 (5 bases). The CDR3 runs to 16 residues. Trimming pared 5 bases from V and 3 bases from J, leaving 18 bases between. In germline, CDR1 is SSHAT, CDR2 FNYEAQ (reference sequence). The CDR3 is CASSPKSGKGTDTQYF. The CDR3 DNA reads TGTGCCAGCAGCCCGAAAAGTGGCAAGGGGACAGATACGCAGTATTTT.

This clone was seen a few times. The rearrangement joins TRBV6-6 to TRBJ1-5; D is undetermined. The V gene's germline CDR1 is MNHNY and CDR2 SVGAGI (reference sequence). The CDR3 totals 12 residues. Trimming removed 2 bases from V and 9 bases from J, with 8 bases in between. CDR3 nucleotides: TGTGCCAGCAGTTACATGTCGGGGCCCCAGCATTTT. This translates into CASSYMSGPQHF.

This chain uses TRBV2 with TRBJ1-1; 7 nucleotides agree with TRBD1. This CDR3 comprises 12 residues. CDR1 SNHLY and CDR2 FYNNEI come from the germline V gene. V trimming: 5 bases; J trimming: 5 bases; junction bases outside the gene matches: 2. CDR3 loop: CASSQDRTEAFF. The CDR3 DNA reads TGTGCCAGCAGTCAGGACAGGACTGAAGCTTTCTTT.

This clone has just one count. The sample holds other DNA sequences that translate to the same CDR3. The CDR3: CASSLIPRQDQFNYGYTF. The CDR3 DNA follows: TGTGCCAGCAGCTTAATCCCCCGACAGGACCAGTTTAACTATGGCTACACCTTC. The V and J genes are TRBV7-9 and TRBJ1-2; D possibly corresponds to TRBD1 (6 bases). The CDR3 loop spans 18 amino acids. CDR1 is SEHNR and CDR2 is FQNEAQ in the germline V gene (reference sequence). Trimming took off 2 bases at V and 1 base at J, with 20 bases between the two ends.

The rearrangement links TRBV18 to TRBJ2-7, with 7 bases lining up with TRBD1. Germline V lookup: CDR1 KGHSH, CDR2 LQKENI. This CDR3 region has 15 residues. V was pared by 4 bases and J by 0 bases, with 6 bases of the junction left unmatched. Here the CDR3 reads CASSQSGQFSYEQYF. DNA of the CDR3: TGTGCCAGCTCACAATCGGGACAGTTCTCCTACGAGCAGTACTTC. Full variable domain (remainder filled in from reference TRBV18 and TRBJ2-7): NAGVMQNPRHLVRRRGQEARLRCSPMKGHSHVYWYRQLPEEGLKFMVYLQKENIIDESGMPKERFSAEFPKEGPSILRIQQVVRGDSAAYFCASSQSGQFSYEQYFGPGTRLTVT.

The rearrangement links TRBV27 to TRBJ1-2; a weak D match, TRBD1 (6 bases). The ends were cut back, 3 bases at V and 8 bases at J, with 16 bases in the middle. CDR3 length: 14 residues. The germline V gene has CDR1 MNHEY and CDR2 SMNVEV (reference sequence). The CDR3 spells CASSLRGFLRGYTF. CDR3 DNA sequence: TGTGCCAGCAGTTTGAGGGGGTTTTTACGGGGCTACACCTTC.